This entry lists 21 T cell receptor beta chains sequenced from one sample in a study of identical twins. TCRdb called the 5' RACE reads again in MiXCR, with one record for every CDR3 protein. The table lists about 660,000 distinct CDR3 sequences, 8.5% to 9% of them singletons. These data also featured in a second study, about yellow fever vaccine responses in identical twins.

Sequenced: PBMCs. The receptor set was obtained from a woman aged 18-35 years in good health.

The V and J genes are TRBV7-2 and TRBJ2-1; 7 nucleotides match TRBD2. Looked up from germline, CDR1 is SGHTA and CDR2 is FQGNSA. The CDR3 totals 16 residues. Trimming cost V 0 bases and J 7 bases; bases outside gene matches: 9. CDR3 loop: CASSLAPGGEENEQFF. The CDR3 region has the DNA TGTGCCAGCAGCTTAGCACCGGGGGGTGAGGAAAATGAGCAGTTCTTC.

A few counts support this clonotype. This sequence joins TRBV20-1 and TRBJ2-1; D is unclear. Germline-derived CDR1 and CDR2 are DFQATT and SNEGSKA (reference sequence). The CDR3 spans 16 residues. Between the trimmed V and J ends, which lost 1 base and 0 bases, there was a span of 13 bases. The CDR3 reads CSARARGGSSYNEQFF. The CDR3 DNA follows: TGCAGTGCTAGAGCCCGAGGCGGAAGCTCCTACAATGAGCAGTTCTTC.

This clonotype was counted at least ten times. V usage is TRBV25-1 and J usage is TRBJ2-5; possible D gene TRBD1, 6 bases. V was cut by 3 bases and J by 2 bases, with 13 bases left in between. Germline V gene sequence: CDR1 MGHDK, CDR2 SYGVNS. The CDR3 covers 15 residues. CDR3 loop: CASSDPGTLQETQYF. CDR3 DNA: TGTGCCAGCAGTGACCCCGGGACACTTCAAGAGACCCAGTACTTC.

DNA of the CDR3: TGCAGTGCAAGCCCAGGAGGAAACTATGGCTACACCTTC. This encodes CSASPGGNYGYTF. The chain couples TRBV20-1 to TRBJ1-2; D remains unclear. V lost 6 bases, J lost 2 bases, and 13 bases lay in between. This CDR3 has 13 residues. Germline V CDR1 and CDR2: DFQATT, SNEGSKA (reference sequence).

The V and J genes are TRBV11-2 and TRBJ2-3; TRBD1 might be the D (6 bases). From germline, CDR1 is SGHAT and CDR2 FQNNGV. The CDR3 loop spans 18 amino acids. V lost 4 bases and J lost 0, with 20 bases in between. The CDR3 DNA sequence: TGTGCCAGCAGCTCCCACGCCCCGGACAGAAGAAGCACAGATACGCAGTATTTT. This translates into CASSSHAPDRRSTDTQYF.

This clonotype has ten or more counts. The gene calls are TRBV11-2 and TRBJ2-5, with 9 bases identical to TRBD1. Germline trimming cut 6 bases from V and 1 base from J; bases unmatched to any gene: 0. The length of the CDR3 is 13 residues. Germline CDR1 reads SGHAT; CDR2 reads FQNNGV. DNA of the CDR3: TGTGCCAGCAGGGGACAGGGCCAAGAGACCCAGTACTTC. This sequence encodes CASRGQGQETQYF.

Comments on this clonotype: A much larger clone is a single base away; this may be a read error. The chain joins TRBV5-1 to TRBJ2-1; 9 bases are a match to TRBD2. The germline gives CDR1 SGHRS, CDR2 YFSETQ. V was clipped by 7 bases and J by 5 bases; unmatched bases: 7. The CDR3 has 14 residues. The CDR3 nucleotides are TGCGCCAGCGGATCTAGCGGGGCACACAATGAGCAGTTCTTC. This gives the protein CASGSSGAHNEQFF.

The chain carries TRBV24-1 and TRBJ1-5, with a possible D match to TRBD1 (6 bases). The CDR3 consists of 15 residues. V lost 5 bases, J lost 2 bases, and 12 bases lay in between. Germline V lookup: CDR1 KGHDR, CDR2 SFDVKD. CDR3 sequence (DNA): TGTGCCACCAGTGTCGGGGGGCTCGGCAATCAGCCCCAGCATTTT. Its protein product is CATSVGGLGNQPQHF.

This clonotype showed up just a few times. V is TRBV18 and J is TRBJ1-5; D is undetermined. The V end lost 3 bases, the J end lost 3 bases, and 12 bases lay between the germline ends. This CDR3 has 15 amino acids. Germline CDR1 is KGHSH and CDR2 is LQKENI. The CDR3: CASSPTESINQPQHF. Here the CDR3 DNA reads TGTGCCAGCTCACCCACGGAATCAATCAATCAGCCCCAGCATTTT.

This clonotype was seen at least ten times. Here the CDR3 DNA reads TGTGCCAGCAGTCAATCAGCTAGCGGGGGAAATGAGCAGTTCTTC. Its translation is CASSQSASGGNEQFF. This chain links TRBV7-6 with TRBJ2-1; 10 nucleotides align to TRBD2. CDR1 is SGHVS, CDR2 FNYEAQ, per germline. After removal of 6 bases from V and 7 bases from J, the junction contained 9 bases not matched to a gene. This CDR3 has 15 amino acids.

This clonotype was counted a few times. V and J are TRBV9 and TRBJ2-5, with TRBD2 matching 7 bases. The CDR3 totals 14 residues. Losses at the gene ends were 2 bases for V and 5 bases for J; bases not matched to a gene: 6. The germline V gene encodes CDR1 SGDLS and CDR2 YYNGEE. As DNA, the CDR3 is TGTGCCAGCAGCGTGGGGACTACGGCGGAGACCCAGTACTTC. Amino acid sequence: CASSVGTTAETQYF.

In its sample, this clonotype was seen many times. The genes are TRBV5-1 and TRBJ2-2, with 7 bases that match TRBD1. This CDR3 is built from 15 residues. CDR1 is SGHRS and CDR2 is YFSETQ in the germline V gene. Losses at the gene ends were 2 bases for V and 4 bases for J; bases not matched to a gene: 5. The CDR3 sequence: CASSFEGASTGELFF. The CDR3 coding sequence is TGCGCCAGCAGCTTTGAGGGGGCGAGCACCGGGGAGCTGTTTTTT. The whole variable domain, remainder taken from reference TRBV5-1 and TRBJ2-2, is KAGVTQTPRYLIKTRGQQVTLSCSPISGHRSVSWYQQTPGQGLQFLFEYFSETQRNKGNFPGRFSGRQFSNSRSEMNVSTLELGDSALYLCASSFEGASTGELFFGEGSRLTVL.

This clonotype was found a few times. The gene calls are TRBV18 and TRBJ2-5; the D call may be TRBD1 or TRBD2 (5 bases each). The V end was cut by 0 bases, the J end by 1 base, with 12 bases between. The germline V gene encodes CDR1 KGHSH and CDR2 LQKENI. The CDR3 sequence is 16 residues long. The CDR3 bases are TGTGCCAGCTCACCACCGAGAGGGGTACCCCAAGAGACCCAGTACTTC. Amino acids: CASSPPRGVPQETQYF.

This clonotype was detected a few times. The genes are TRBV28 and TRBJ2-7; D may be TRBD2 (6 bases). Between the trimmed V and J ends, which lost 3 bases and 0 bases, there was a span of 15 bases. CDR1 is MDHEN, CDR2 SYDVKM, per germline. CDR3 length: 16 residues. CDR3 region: CASSFNWGVSSYEQYF. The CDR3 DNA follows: TGTGCCAGCAGTTTTAATTGGGGGGTTAGCTCCTACGAGCAGTACTTC.

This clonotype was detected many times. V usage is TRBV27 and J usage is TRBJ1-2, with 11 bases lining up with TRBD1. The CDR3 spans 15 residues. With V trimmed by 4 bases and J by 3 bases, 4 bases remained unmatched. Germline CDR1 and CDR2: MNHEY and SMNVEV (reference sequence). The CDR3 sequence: CASSSRTGGDYGYTF. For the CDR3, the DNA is TGTGCCAGCAGTTCGCGGACAGGGGGCGACTATGGCTACACCTTC.

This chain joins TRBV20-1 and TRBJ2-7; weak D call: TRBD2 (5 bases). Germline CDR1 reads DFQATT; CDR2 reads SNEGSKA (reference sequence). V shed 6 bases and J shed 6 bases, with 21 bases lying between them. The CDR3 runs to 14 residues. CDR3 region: CSALNRLALVEQYF. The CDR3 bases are TGCAGTGCGCTAAACCGCCTAGCCCTCGTCGAGCAGTACTTC.

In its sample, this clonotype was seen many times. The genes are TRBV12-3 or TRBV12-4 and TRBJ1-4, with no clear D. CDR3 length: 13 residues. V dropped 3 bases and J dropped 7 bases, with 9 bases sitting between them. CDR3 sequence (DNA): TGTGCCAGCAGTTTGGGTAATGGTGAAAAACTGTTTTTT. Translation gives CASSLGNGEKLFF.

The CDR3 bases are TGTGCCAGCAGTCCCGGGATACTAGCCAAAAACATTCAGTACTTC. Protein product: CASSPGILAKNIQYF. The genes are TRBV12-3 or TRBV12-4 and TRBJ2-4, with a weak D call TRBD2 (5 bases). CDR3 length: 15 residues. V was trimmed by 5 bases and J by 0 bases, leaving 11 bases between them.

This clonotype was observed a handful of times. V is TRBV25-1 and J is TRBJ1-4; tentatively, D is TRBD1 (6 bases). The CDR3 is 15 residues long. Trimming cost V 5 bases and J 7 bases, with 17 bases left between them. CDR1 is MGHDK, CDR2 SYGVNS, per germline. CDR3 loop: CASSPITGSSEKLFF. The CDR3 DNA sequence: TGTGCCAGCAGTCCAATAACAGGGTCGAGTGAAAAACTGTTTTTT.

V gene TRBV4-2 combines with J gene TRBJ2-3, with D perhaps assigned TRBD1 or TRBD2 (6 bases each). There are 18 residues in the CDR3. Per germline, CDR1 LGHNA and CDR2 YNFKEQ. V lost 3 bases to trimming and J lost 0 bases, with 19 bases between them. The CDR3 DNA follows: TGTGCCAGCAGCCAGATGCTCCAGAGGGGGGCTAGCACAGATACGCAGTATTTT. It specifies CASSQMLQRGASTDTQYF.

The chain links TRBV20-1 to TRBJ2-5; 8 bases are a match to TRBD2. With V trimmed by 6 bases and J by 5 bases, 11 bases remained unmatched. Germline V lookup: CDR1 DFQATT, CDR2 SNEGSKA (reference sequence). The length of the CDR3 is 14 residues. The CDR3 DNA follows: TGCAGTGCCTGGACGGGACTAGATGGCGAGACCCAGTACTTC. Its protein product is CSAWTGLDGETQYF.